This passage covers 17 T cell receptor beta chains from one sample sequenced in a study of T-cell reconstitution after alpha-beta-depleted transplantation in children. A TCRbeta library incorporating unique molecular identifiers was prepared. TCRdb independently ran MiXCR on the PCR reads; one entry per CDR3 protein. The sample gives hundreds of thousands of distinct CDR3 sequences, about a tenth of which show up once; over 9% is in the top ten. Specimen: PBMCs from the stem cell graft donor, collected from the stem cell graft. The source of these receptors is a human donor who donated a stem cell graft to a child with SCID.

Ten or more counts support this clonotype. The chain carries TRBV20-1 and TRBJ1-5, with TRBD1 matching 8 bases. The V segment lost 4 bases and the J segment 3 bases; nucleotides outside the gene matches: 11. The CDR3 has 16 amino acids. The germline gives CDR1 DFQATT, CDR2 SNEGSKA (reference sequence). DNA of the CDR3: TGCAGTGCTATGACCGGGACAGGAAACGACAATCAGCCCCAGCATTTT. This sequence encodes CSAMTGTGNDNQPQHF.

V usage is TRBV2 and J usage is TRBJ2-5; a possible D gene is TRBD1 (6 bases). The CDR3 is 15 residues long. The germline V and J ends were trimmed by 3 bases and 2 bases, with 13 bases remaining between them. The germline V gene encodes CDR1 SNHLY and CDR2 FYNNEI. CDR3 region: CASSDSRGEQETQYF. CDR3 in DNA: TGTGCCAGCAGTGACTCCAGGGGAGAGCAAGAGACCCAGTACTTC.

The rearrangement uses TRBV5-6 and TRBJ1-6; D ambiguous. The CDR3 is made up of 14 amino acids. Between the trimmed V and J ends, which lost 8 bases and 6 bases, there was a span of 15 bases. Germline V lookup: CDR1 SGHDT, CDR2 YYEEEE. CDR3: CASSIRGGNSPLHF. The CDR3 coding sequence is TGTGCCAGTAGCATCCGGGGTGGTAATTCACCCCTCCACTTT. The variable domain in full, completed from reference TRBV5-6 and TRBJ1-6, reads DAGVTQSPTHLIKTRGQQVTLRCSPKSGHDTVSWYQQALGQGPQFIFQYYEEEERQRGNFPDRFSGHQFPNYSSELNVNALLLGDSALYLCASSIRGGNSPLHFGNGTRLTVT.

This clonotype showed up many times. The CDR3 protein is CASSSGGTGIYEQYF. CDR3 sequence (DNA): TGTGCCAGCAGCTCCGGAGGGACAGGGATCTACGAGCAGTACTTC. V usage is TRBV5-4 and J usage is TRBJ2-7; 9 bases map to TRBD1. The CDR3 runs 15 residues. V trimming: 3 bases; J trimming: 3 bases; junction bases outside the gene matches: 7. Germline V CDR1 and CDR2: SGHNT, YYREEE (reference sequence).

The sample holds many counts of this clonotype. The chain combines TRBV6-1 with TRBJ2-1, with a weak D call TRBD2 (5 bases). Germline V gene data show CDR1 as MNHNS and CDR2 as SASEGT. V lost 6 bases, J lost 0 bases, and 12 bases lay in between. The CDR3 is 15 residues long. This chain's CDR3 is CASRSTGSSYNEQFF. The CDR3 DNA sequence: TGTGCCAGCAGGTCGACTGGGAGCTCCTACAATGAGCAGTTCTTC.

This clonotype was seen only a few times. The chain employs TRBV7-9 and TRBJ2-3; no reliable D call. Germline CDR1 SEHNR, CDR2 FQNEAQ (reference sequence). The CDR3 runs to 15 residues. V lost 0 bases to trimming and J lost 0 bases, with 7 bases between them. For the CDR3, the DNA is TGTGCCAGCAGCTTAGCAGAAGCGAGCACAGATACGCAGTATTTT. Protein sequence: CASSLAEASTDTQYF.

The sample holds a few counts of this clonotype. The rearrangement links TRBV4-1 to TRBJ2-7; D not resolved. CDR3 size: 16 residues. The germline CDR1 and CDR2 sequences are MGHRA and YSYEKL. The ends were cut back, 0 bases at V and 0 bases at J, with 12 bases in the middle. Written as DNA, the CDR3 is TGCGCCAGCAGCCAAGAAACGGGCAGTAGCTCCTACGAGCAGTACTTC. It specifies CASSQETGSSSYEQYF.

A few counts support this clonotype. J is TRBJ1-1 and V is TRBV4-1; 12 bases match TRBD1. This CDR3 is built from 16 residues. Trimming at V came to 1 base and at J to 10 bases, leaving 10 bases not matched to a gene. Looked up from germline, CDR1 is MGHRA and CDR2 is YSYEKL. The CDR3 protein is CASSQGTGQGAEGAFF. The DNA of the CDR3 is TGCGCCAGCAGCCAAGGTACGGGACAGGGGGCAGAAGGAGCTTTCTTT.

The sample holds a few counts of this clonotype. This sequence joins TRBV7-8 and TRBJ1-1, with D unclear. Germline V gene sequence: CDR1 SGHVS, CDR2 FQNEAQ. Trimming stripped 5 bases from V and 4 bases from J, with 14 bases between. The length of the CDR3 is 14 residues. The CDR3 loop is CASSPSTVSTEAFF. CDR3 sequence (DNA): TGTGCCAGCAGCCCTAGCACGGTTAGCACTGAAGCTTTCTTT. The full variable domain, its missing parts supplied by reference TRBV7-8 and TRBJ1-1, is GAGVSQSPRYKVAKRGQDVALRCDPISGHVSLFWYQQALGQGPEFLTYFQNEAQLDKSGLPSDRFFAERPEGSVSTLKIQRTQQEDSAVYLCASSPSTVSTEAFFGQGTRLTVV.

A few counts support this clonotype. CDR3 sequence reads: CSARGRINTEAFF. The CDR3 coding sequence is TGCAGTGCTAGAGGGAGGATTAACACTGAAGCTTTCTTT. V gene TRBV20-1 combines with J gene TRBJ1-1, with D hard to call. Trimming left V 1 base short and J 2 bases short, with 8 bases between. Germline CDR1 is DFQATT and CDR2 is SNEGSKA (reference sequence). The CDR3 totals 13 residues.

This clonotype was recorded at least ten times. The V gene is TRBV28, the J gene TRBJ1-5; D call uncertain. The CDR3 loop spans 14 amino acids. CDR1 and CDR2 from the germline V gene are MDHEN and SYDVKM. V was clipped by 5 bases and J by 1 base, with 9 bases between them. CDR3 sequence: CASSDTLSNQPQHF. The CDR3 DNA follows: TGTGCCAGCAGTGACACCCTGAGCAATCAGCCCCAGCATTTT.

This clonotype was found a few times. The CDR3 sequence: CASSLSRGDNSPLHF. The CDR3, as DNA: TGTGCCAGCAGCTTATCCAGGGGGGATAATTCACCCCTCCACTTT. The chain links TRBV5-5 to TRBJ1-6, with 7 nucleotides matching TRBD1. There are 15 residues in the CDR3. After removal of 2 bases from V and 5 bases from J, the junction contained 4 bases not matched to a gene. Germline assignment: CDR1 SGHKS and CDR2 YYEKEE (reference sequence). Full variable domain (missing parts from reference TRBV5-5 and TRBJ1-6): DAGVTQSPTHLIKTRGQQVTLRCSPISGHKSVSWYQQVLGQGPQFIFQYYEKEERGRGNFPDRFSARQFPNYSSELNVNALLLGDSALYLCASSLSRGDNSPLHFGNGTRLTVT.

This clonotype turned up a few times. This chain links TRBV20-1 with TRBJ2-5, with 12 bases matching TRBD2. Trimming took 1 base from V and 9 from J; bases not matched to a gene: 9. Germline V lookup: CDR1 DFQATT, CDR2 SNEGSKA (reference sequence). The CDR3 totals 15 residues. CDR3 sequence reads: CSARGTSGDFLAQYF. Written as DNA, the CDR3 is TGCAGTGCTAGAGGGACTAGCGGGGACTTTCTCGCCCAGTACTTC.

The gene calls are TRBV29-1 and TRBJ1-1; no clear D. Trimming stripped 6 bases from V and 10 bases from J, with 15 bases between. The CDR3 loop spans 11 amino acids. Germline V gene lookup returns CDR1 SQVTM and CDR2 ANQGSEA. DNA for the CDR3: TGCAGCGTCGGTGGTGGAGCCAGAGCTTTCTTT. Amino acid sequence: CSVGGGARAFF.

This clonotype was observed a handful of times. This CDR3 reads CSARVVGNTGELFF. Here the CDR3 DNA reads TGCAGTGCTAGGGTGGTGGGGAACACCGGGGAGCTGTTTTTT. The chain recombines TRBV20-1 with TRBJ2-2; D is uncertain. CDR3 size: 14 residues. The germline CDR1 and CDR2 sequences are DFQATT and SNEGSKA (reference sequence). V gave up 3 bases and J gave up 1 base, with 9 bases separating them.

The sample holds many counts of this clonotype. This chain connects TRBV12-3 or TRBV12-4 to TRBJ1-5, with D perhaps matching TRBD1 (5 bases). V lost 7 bases, J lost 7 bases, and 11 bases lay in between. There are 12 residues in the CDR3. CDR3 in amino acids: CASTQGGQPQHF. CDR3 sequence (DNA): TGTGCCAGCACTCAGGGTGGGCAGCCCCAGCATTTT.

Worth noting for this clonotype: This may be a read error, as it is one base from a much larger clone. The rearrangement links TRBV5-5 to TRBJ1-2; D gene unclear. V gave up 1 base and J gave up 4 bases, with 2 bases separating them. This CDR3 is 11 amino acids long. The germline CDR1 and CDR2 sequences are SGHKS and YYEKEE (reference sequence). The CDR3 spells CASSLIYGYTF. CDR3 coding DNA: TGTGCCAGCAGCTTGATCTATGGCTACACCTTC.